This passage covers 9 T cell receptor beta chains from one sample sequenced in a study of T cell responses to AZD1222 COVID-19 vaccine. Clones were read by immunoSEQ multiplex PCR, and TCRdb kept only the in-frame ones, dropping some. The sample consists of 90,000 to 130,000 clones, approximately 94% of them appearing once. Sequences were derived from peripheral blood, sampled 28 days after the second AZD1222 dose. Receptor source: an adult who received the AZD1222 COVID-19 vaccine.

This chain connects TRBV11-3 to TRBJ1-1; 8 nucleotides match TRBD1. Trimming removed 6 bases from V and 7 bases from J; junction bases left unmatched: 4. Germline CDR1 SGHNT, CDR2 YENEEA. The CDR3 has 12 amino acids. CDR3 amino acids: CASRTGEGEAFF. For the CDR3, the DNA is TGTGCCAGCAGGACAGGGGAGGGTGAAGCTTTCTTT.

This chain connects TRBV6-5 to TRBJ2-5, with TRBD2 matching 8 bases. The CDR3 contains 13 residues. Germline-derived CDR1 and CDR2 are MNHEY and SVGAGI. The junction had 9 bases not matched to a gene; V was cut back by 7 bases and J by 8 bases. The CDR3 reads CASTQRERGTQYF. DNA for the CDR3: TGTGCCAGCACCCAGCGGGAGCGGGGCACCCAGTACTTC.

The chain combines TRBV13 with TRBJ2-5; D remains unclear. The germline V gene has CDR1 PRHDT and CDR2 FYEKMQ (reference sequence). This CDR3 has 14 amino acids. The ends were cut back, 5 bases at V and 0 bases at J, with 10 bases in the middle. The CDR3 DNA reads TGTGCCAGCAGCCACCTGGCGTACCAAGAGACCCAGTACTTC. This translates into CASSHLAYQETQYF.

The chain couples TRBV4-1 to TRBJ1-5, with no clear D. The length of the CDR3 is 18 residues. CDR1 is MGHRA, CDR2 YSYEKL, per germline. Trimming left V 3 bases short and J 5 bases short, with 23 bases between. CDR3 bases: TGCGCCAGCAGCCATGCCTATGGACGGTCGACGCATCATCAGCCCCAGCATTTT. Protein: CASSHAYGRSTHHQPQHF.

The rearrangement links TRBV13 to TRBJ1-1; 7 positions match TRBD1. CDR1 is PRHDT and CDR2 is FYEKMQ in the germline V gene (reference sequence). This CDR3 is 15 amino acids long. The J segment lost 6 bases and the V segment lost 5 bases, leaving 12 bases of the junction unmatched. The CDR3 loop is CASSRSDREVPEAFF. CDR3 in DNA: TGTGCCAGCAGCCGATCAGACAGGGAGGTCCCTGAAGCTTTCTTT.

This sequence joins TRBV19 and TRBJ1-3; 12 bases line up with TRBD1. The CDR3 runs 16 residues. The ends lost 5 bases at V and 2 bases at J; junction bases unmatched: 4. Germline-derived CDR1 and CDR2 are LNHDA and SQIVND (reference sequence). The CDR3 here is CASSVGQGATGNTIYF. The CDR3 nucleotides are TGTGCCAGTAGTGTGGGACAGGGGGCGACTGGAAACACCATATATTTT.

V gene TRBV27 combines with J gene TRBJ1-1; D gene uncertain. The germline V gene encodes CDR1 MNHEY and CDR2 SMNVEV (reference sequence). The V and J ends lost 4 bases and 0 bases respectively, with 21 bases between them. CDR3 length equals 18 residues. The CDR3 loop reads CASSYRTRNPPLNTEAFF. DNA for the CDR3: TGTGCCAGCAGTTATCGAACCCGTAACCCTCCGTTGAACACTGAAGCTTTCTTT.

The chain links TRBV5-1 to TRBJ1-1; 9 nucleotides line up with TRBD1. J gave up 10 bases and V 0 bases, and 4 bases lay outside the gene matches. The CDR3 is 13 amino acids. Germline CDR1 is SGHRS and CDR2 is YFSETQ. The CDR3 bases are TGCGCCAGCAGCTTGGGGGACAGGGTTGGAGCTTTCTTT. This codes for CASSLGDRVGAFF.

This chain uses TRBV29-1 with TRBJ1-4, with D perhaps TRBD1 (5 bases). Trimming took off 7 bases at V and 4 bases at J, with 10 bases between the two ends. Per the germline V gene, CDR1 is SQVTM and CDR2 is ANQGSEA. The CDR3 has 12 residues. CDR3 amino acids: CSATENNEKLFF. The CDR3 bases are TGCAGCGCGACAGAGAATAATGAAAAACTGTTTTTT.